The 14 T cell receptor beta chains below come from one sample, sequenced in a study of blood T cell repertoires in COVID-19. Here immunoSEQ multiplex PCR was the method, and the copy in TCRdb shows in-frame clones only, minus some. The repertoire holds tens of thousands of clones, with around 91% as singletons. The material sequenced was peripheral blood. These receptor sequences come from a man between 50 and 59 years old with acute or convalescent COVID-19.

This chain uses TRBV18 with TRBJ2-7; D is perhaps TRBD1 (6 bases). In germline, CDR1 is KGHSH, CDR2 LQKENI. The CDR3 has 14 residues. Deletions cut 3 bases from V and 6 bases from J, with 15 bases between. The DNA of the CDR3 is TGTGCCAGCTCACCCCCGGCAGGGGCAAGCGAGCAGTACTTC. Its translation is CASSPPAGASEQYF.

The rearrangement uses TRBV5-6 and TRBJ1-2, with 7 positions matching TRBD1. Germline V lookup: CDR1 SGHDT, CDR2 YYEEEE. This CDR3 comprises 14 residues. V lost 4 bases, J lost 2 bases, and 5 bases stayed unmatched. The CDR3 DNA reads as TGTGCCAGCAGCCAAAACAGGGGAAACTATGGCTACACCTTC. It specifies CASSQNRGNYGYTF. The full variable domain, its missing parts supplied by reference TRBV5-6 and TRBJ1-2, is DAGVTQSPTHLIKTRGQQVTLRCSPKSGHDTVSWYQQALGQGPQFIFQYYEEEERQRGNFPDRFSGHQFPNYSSELNVNALLLGDSALYLCASSQNRGNYGYTFGSGTRLTVV.

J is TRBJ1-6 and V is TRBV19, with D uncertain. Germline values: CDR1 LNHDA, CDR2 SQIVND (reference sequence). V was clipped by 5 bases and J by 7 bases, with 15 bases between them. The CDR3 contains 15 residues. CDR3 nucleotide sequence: TGTGCCAGTAGTCCCCGGGTAGGAGAGAATTCACCCCTCCACTTT. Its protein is CASSPRVGENSPLHF.

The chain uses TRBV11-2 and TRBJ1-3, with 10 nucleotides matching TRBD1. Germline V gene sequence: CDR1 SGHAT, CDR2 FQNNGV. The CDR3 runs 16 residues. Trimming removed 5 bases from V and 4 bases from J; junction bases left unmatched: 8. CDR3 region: CASSNRQGASGNTIYF. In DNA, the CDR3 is TGTGCCAGCAGCAATAGACAGGGGGCATCCGGAAACACCATATATTTT.

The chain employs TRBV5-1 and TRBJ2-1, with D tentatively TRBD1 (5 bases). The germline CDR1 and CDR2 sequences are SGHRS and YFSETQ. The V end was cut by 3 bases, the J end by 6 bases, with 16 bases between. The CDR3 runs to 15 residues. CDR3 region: CASSSVRTPRNEQFF. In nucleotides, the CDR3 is TGCGCCAGCAGCTCTGTTAGGACACCGCGCAATGAGCAGTTCTTC.

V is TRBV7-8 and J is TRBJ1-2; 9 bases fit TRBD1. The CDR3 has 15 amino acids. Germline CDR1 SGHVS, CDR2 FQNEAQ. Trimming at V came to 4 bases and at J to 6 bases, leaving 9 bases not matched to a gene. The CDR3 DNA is TGTGCCAGCAGCTCCACCGGGACAGGGAGGAATGGCTACACCTTC. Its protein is CASSSTGTGRNGYTF.

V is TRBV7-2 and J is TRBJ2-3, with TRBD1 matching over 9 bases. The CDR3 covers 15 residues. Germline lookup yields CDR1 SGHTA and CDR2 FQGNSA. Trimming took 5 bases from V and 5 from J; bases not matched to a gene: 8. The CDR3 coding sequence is TGTGCCAGCAGCCCTGGACAGGGGATTGAAGATACGCAGTATTTT. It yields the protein CASSPGQGIEDTQYF.

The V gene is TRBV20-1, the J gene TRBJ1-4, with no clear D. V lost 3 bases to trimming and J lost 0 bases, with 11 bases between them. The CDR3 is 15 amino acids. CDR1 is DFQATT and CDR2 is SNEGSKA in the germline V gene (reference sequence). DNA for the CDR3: TGCAGTGCTAGTTTGTCCGGGGCAACTAATGAAAAACTGTTTTTT. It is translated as CSASLSGATNEKLFF.

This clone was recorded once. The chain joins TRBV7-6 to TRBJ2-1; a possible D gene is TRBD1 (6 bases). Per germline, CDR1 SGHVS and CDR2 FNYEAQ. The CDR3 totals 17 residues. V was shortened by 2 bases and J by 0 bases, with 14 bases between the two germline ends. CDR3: CASSLRTGTNSYNEQFF. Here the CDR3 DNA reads TGTGCCAGCAGCTTACGTACCGGGACAAACTCCTACAATGAGCAGTTCTTC.

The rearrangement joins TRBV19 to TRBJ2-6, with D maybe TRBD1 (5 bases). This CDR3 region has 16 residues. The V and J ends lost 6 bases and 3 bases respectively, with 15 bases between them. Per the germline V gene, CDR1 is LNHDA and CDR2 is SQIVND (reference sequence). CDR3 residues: CASSQSGLRGANVLTF. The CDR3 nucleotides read TGTGCCAGTAGCCAATCAGGGCTTCGTGGGGCCAACGTCCTGACTTTC.

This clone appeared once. CDR3 in amino acids: CASALSGLHYEQYF. CDR3 DNA sequence: TGCGCCAGCGCCCTTAGCGGCCTACATTACGAGCAGTACTTC. The chain recombines TRBV5-1 with TRBJ2-7; weak D call: TRBD2 (6 bases). The germline V and J ends were trimmed by 7 bases and 4 bases, with 18 bases remaining between them. The germline CDR1 and CDR2 sequences are SGHRS and YFSETQ. This CDR3 has 14 amino acids.

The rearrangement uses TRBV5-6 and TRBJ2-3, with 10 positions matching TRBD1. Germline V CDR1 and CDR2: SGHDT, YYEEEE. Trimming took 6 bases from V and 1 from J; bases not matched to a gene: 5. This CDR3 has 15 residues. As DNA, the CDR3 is TGTGCCAGCACCAGGGGGACAGGGGGCACAGATACGCAGTATTTT. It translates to CASTRGTGGTDTQYF.

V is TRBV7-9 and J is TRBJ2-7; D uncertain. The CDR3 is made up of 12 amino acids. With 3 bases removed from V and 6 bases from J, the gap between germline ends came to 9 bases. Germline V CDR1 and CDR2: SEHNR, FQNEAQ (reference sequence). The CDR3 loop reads CASSFSTIEQYF. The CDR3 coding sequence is TGTGCCAGCAGCTTCTCTACTATCGAGCAGTACTTC.

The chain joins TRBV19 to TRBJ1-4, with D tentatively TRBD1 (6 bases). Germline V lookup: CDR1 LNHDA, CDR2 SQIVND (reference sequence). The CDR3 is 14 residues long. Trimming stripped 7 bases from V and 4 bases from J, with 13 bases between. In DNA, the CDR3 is TGTGCCAGTAAAGTGACAGGCCTTAATGAAAAACTGTTTTTT. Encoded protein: CASKVTGLNEKLFF.